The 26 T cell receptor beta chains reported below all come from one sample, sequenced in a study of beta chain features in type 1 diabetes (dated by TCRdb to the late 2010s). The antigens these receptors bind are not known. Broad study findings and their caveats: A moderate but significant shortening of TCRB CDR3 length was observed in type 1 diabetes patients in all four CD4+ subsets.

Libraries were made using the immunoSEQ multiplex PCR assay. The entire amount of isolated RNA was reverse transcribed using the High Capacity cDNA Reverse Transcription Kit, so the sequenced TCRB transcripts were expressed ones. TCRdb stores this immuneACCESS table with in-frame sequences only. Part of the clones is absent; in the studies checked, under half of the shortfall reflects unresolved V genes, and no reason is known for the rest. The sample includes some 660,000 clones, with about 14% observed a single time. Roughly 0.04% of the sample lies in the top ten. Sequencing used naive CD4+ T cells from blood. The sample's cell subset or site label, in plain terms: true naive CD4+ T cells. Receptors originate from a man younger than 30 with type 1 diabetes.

In DNA form, the CDR3 reads TGTGCCAGCAGCCCCGGGGCCAAAAACATTCAGTACTTC. Protein product: CASSPGAKNIQYF. The gene calls are TRBV6-5 and TRBJ2-4; D not certain. V was cut by 6 bases and J by 1 base, with 7 bases left in between. CDR3 size: 13 residues. Germline V lookup: CDR1 MNHEY, CDR2 SVGAGI.

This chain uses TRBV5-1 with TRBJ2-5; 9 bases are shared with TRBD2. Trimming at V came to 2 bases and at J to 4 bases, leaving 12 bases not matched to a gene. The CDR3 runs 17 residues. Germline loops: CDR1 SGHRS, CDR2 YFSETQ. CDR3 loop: CASSLRSPSGNGETQYF. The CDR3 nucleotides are TGCGCCAGCAGCTTAAGGTCGCCTAGCGGGAATGGAGAGACCCAGTACTTC.

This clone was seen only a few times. As DNA, the CDR3 is TGCGCCAGCAGCCAACTGACAGGGATGTACGAGCAGTACTTC. It yields the protein CASSQLTGMYEQYF. The chain couples TRBV5-1 to TRBJ2-7, with 7 bases that match TRBD1. This CDR3 comprises 14 residues. Germline trimming cut 4 bases from V and 4 bases from J; bases unmatched to any gene: 8. In germline, CDR1 is SGHRS, CDR2 YFSETQ.

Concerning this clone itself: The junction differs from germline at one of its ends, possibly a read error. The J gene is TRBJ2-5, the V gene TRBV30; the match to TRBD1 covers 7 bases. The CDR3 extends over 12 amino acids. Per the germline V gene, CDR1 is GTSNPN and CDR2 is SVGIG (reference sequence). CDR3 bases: TGTGCCTGGAGTGTCAGACAGGGCCCAGTCGACTTC. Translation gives CAWSVRQGPVDF.

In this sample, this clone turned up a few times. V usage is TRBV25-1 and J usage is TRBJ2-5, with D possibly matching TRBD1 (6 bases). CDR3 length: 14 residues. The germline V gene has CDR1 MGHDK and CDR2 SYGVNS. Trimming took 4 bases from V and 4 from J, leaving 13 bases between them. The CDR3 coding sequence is TGTGCCAGCAGTGGGTCGTTCAGGGGAGAGACCCAGTACTTC. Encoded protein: CASSGSFRGETQYF. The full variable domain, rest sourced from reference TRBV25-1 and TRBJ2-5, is EADIYQTPRYLVIGTGKKITLECSQTMGHDKMYWYQQDPGMELHLIHYSYGVNSTEKGDLSSESTVSRIRTEHFPLTLESARPSHTSQYLCASSGSFRGETQYFGPGTRLLVL.

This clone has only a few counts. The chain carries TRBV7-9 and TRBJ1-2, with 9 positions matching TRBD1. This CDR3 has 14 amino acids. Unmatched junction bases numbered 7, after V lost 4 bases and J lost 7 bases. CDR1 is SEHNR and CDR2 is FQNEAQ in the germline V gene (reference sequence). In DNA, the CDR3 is TGTGCCAGCAGCTACGCGGACAGGGGAAGTGGCTACACCTTC. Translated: CASSYADRGSGYTF.

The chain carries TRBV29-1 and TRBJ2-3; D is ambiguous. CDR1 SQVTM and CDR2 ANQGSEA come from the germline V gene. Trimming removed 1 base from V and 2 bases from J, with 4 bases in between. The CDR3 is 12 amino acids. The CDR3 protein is CSVEANTDTQYF. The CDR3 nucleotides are TGCAGCGTTGAAGCTAACACAGATACGCAGTATTTT.

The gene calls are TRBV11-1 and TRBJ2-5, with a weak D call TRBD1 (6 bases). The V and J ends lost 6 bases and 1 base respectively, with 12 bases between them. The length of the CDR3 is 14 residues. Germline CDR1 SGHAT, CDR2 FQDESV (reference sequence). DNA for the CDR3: TGTGCCAGCAGTCGCGGACAGACCCAAGAGACCCAGTACTTC. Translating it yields CASSRGQTQETQYF.

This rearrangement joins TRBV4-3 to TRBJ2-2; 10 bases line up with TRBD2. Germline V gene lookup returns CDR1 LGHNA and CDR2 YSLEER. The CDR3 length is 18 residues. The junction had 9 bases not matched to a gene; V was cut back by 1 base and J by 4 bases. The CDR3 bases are TGCGCCAGCAGCCAAGGAGACGCTAGCGGGGGTCCCACCGGGGAGCTGTTTTTT. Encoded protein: CASSQGDASGGPTGELFF.

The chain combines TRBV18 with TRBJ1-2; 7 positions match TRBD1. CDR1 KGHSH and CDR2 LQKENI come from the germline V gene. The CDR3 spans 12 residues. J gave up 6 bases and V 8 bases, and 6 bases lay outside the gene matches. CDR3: CASGTGVDGYTF. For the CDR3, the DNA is TGTGCCAGCGGTACAGGGGTTGATGGCTACACCTTC.

The CDR3 DNA reads TGTGCCAGCAGCCGATTGGGCGAGCAGTACTTC. This encodes CASSRLGEQYF. The gene calls are TRBV7-9 and TRBJ2-7; D is unclear. The CDR3 is 11 amino acids. With 5 bases removed from V and 6 bases from J, the gap between germline ends came to 8 bases. Germline assignment: CDR1 SEHNR and CDR2 FQNEAQ (reference sequence).

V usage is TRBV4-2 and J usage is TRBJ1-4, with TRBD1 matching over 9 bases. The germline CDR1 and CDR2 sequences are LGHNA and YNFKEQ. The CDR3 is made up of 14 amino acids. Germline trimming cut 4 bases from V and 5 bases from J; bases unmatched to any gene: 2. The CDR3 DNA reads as TGTGCCAGCAGCCCTGGACAGGGGAATGAAAAACTGTTTTTT. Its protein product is CASSPGQGNEKLFF.

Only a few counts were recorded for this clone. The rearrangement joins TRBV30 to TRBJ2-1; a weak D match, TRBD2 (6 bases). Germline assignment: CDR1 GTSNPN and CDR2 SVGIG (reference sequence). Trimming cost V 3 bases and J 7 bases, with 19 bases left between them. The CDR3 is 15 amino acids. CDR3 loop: CAWREGVKAGNEQFF. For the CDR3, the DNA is TGTGCCTGGAGGGAAGGAGTCAAGGCGGGGAATGAGCAGTTCTTC.

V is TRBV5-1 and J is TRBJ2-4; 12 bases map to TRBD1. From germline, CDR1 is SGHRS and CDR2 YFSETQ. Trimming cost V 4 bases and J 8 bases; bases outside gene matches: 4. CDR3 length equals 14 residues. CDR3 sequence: CASSPGQGADIQYF. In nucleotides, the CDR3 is TGCGCCAGCAGCCCGGGACAGGGGGCGGACATTCAGTACTTC.

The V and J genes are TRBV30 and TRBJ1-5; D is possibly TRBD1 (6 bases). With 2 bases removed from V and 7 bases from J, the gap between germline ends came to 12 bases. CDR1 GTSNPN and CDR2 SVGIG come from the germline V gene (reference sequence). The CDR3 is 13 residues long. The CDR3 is CAWSMAGEQPQHF. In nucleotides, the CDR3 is TGTGCCTGGAGTATGGCAGGGGAACAGCCCCAGCATTTT.

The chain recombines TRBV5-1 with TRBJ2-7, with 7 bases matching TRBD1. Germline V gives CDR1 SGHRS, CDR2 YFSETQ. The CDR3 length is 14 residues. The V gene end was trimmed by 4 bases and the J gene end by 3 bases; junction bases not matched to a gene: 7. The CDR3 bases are TGCGCCAGCAGCCCAGGGACAGTAGGCTACGAGCAGTACTTC. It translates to CASSPGTVGYEQYF. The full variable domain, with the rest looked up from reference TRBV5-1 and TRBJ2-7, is KAGVTQTPRYLIKTRGQQVTLSCSPISGHRSVSWYQQTPGQGLQFLFEYFSETQRNKGNFPGRFSGRQFSNSRSEMNVSTLELGDSALYLCASSPGTVGYEQYFGPGTRLTVT.

This CDR3 reads CASSPTGRYEAFF. As DNA, the CDR3 is TGTGCCAGCAGCCCGACAGGGAGATATGAAGCTTTCTTT. The rearrangement links TRBV27 to TRBJ1-1, with 7 positions matching TRBD1. Per germline, CDR1 MNHEY and CDR2 SMNVEV (reference sequence). The CDR3 is 13 residues long. Trimming removed 6 bases from V and 7 bases from J; junction bases left unmatched: 8.

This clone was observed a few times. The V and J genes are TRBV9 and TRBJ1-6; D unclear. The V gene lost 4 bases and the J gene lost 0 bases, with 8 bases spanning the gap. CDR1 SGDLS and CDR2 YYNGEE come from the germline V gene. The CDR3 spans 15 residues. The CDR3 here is CASSPTNSYNSPLHF. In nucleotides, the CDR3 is TGTGCCAGCAGCCCGACGAACTCCTATAATTCACCCCTCCACTTT.

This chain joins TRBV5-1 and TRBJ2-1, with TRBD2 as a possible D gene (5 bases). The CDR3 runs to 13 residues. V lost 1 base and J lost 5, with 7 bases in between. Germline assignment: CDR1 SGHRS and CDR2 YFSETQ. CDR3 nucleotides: TGCGCCAGCAGCTTGATAGCGAACAATGAGCAGTTCTTC. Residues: CASSLIANNEQFF.

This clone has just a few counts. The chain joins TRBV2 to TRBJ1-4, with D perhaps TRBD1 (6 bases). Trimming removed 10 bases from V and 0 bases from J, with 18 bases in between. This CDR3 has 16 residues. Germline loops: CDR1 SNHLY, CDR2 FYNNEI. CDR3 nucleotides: TGTGCCATTACAACAGGGTACTTCTCAACTAATGAAAAACTGTTTTTT. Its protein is CAITTGYFSTNEKLFF.

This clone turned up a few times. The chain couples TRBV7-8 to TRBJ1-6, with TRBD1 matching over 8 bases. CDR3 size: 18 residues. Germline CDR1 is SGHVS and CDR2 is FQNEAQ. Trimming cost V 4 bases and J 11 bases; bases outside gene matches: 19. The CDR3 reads CASSWIVTAGQVPTPLHF. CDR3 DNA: TGTGCCAGCAGCTGGATAGTTACCGCGGGACAGGTCCCGACACCCCTCCACTTT. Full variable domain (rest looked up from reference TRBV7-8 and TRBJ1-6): GAGVSQSPRYKVAKRGQDVALRCDPISGHVSLFWYQQALGQGPEFLTYFQNEAQLDKSGLPSDRFFAERPEGSVSTLKIQRTQQEDSAVYLCASSWIVTAGQVPTPLHFGNGTRLTVT.

This chain's CDR3 is CASSPGTGVNGYTF. The CDR3 DNA reads TGTGCCAGCAGTCCAGGGACAGGGGTGAATGGCTACACCTTC. This chain joins TRBV6-5 and TRBJ1-2, with 10 bases that match TRBD1. V was clipped by 5 bases and J by 6 bases; unmatched bases: 6. Germline CDR1 MNHEY, CDR2 SVGAGI. This CDR3 spans 14 amino acids.

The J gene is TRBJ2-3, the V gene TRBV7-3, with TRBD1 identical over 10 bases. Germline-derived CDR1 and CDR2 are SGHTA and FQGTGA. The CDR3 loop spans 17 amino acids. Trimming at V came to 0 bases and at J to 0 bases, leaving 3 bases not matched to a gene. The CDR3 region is CASSLTGTGASTDTQYF. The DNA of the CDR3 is TGTGCCAGCAGCTTAACCGGGACAGGGGCTAGCACAGATACGCAGTATTTT. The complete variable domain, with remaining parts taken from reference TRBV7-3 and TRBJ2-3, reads GAGVSQTPSNKVTEKGKYVELRCDPISGHTALYWYRQSLGQGPEFLIYFQGTGAADDSGLPNDRFFAVRPEGSVSTLKIQRTERGDSAVYLCASSLTGTGASTDTQYFGPGTRLTVL.

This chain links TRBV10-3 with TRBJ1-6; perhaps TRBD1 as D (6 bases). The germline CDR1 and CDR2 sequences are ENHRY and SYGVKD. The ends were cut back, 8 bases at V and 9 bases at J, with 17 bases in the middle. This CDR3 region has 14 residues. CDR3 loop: CAIRLGGAGSPLHF. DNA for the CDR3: TGTGCCATCCGGCTGGGGGGCGCGGGTTCACCCCTCCACTTT.

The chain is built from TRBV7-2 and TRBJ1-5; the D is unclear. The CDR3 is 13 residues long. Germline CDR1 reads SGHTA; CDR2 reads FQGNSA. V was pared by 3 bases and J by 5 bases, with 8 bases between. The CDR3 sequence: CASSLQSDQPQHF. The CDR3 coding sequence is TGTGCCAGCAGCTTGCAAAGCGATCAGCCCCAGCATTTT.

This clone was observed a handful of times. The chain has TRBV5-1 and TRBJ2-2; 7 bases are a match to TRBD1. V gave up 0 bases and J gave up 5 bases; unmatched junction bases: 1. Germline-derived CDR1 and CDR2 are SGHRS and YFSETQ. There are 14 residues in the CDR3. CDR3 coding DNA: TGCGCCAGCAGCTTGGCGACAGGGACCGGGGAGCTGTTTTTT. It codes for CASSLATGTGELFF.